What follows describes a single T cell receptor (beta chain). This entry comes from a study of PD-1 blockade in classical Hodgkin lymphoma. TCRdb's copy holds only in-frame clones and misses some; the assay was immunoSEQ multiplex PCR. The data show over 85,000 clones, roughly 81% seen once. Each patient relapsed following autologous stem cell transplantation, and prior brentuximab vedotin exposure differed. Trimming cost V 6 bases and J 5 bases, with 10 bases left between them. The length of the CDR3 is 12 residues. From germline, CDR1 is LNHDA and CDR2 SQIVND (reference sequence). The receptor was isolated from a human donor with classical Hodgkin lymphoma. The input for sequencing was peripheral blood mononuclear cells (PBMCs), taken before the second cycle of nivolumab. The chain combines TRBV19 with TRBJ1-2, with D tentatively TRBD1 (6 bases). The CDR3 coding sequence is TGTGCCAGTAGCGGGGGGCGTTATGGCTACACCTTC. Its translation: CASSGGRYGYTF. Together with reference TRBV19 and TRBJ1-2, the CDR3 gives the full variable domain: DGGITQSPKYLFRKEGQNVTLSCEQNLNHDAMYWYRQDPGQGLRLIYYSQIVNDFQKGDIAEGYSVSREKKESFPLTVTSAQKNPTAFYLCASSGGRYGYTFGSGTRLTVV.